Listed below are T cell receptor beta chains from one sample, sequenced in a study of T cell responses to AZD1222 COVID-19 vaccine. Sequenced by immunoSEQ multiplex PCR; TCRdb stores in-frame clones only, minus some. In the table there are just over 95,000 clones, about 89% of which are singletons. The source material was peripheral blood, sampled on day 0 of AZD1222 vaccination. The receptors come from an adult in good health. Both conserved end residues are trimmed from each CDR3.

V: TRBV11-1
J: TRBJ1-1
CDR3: ASSLRAGQRNTEAF

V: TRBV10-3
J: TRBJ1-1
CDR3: AISGEQGFEAF

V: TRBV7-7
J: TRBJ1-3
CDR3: ASSLSDGAGNTIY

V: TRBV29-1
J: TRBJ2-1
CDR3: SVEGRGYPNEQF

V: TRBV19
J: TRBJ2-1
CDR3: ASSIPSGGIGEQF

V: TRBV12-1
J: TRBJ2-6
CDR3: ARPPSHSGANVLT

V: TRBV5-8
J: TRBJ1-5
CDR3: ASSIGQDHQPQH

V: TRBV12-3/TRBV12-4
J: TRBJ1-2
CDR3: ASSLVQGYGYT

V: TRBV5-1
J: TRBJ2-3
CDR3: ASSSGTGPGDTQY

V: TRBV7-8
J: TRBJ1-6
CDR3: ASSTRQGNSPLH

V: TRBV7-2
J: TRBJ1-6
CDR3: ASSFRGIRDNSPLH

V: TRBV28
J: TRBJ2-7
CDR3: ASSDQIGRQY

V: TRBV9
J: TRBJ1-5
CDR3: ASSLTTNQPQH

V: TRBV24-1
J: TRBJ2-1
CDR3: ATSGRTGLAGGETAYNEQF

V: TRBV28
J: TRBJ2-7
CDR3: ASRPPPGRRYEQY

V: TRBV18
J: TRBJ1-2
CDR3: ASSPSPKGNYGYT

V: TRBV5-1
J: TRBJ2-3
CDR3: ASSNAGADTQY

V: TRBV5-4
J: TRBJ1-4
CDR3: ASSPPGTATNEKLF

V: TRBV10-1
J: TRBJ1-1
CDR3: ATKGNLNTEAF

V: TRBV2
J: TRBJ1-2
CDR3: ASRGWGQGERNYGYT

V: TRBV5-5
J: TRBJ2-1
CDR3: ASSTTGGYNEQF

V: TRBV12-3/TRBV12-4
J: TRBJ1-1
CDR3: ASSYAGNTEAF

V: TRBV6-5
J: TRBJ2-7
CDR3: ASSYAWDRWNEQY

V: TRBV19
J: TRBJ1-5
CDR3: ASRANNQPQH

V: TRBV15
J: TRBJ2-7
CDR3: ATSRQTGYPYEQY

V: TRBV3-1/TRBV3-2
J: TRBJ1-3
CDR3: ASSVQGMGGNTIY

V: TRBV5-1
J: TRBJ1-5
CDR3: ASSLRPGSDQPQH

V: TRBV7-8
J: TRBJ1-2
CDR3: ASSLAGRGYGYT

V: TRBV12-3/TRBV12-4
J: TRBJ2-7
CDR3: ASSQGSYEQY

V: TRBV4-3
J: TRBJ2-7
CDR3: ASSQVVGPYEQY

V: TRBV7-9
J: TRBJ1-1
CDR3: ASSYLRAEAF

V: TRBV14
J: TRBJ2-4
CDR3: ASSQETTSRQY

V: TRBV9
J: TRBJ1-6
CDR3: ASSRGPPNSPLH

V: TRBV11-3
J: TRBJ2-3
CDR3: ASSFQSTDTQY

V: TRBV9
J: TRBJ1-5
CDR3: ASSVGGGLSQPQH

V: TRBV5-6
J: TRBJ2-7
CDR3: ASSVLDRENEQY

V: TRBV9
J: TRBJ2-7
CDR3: ASSVVSGQEQY

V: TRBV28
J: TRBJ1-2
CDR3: ASSFSQELTMRST

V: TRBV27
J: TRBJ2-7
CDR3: ASGTGTGAYEQY

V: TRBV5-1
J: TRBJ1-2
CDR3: ASSTTDSSYGYT

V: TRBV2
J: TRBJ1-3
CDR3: ASSEGPGSGNTIY

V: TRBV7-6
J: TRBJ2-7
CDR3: ASSLGTGGIYEQY

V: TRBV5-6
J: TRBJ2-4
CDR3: ASSYSQGRNIQY

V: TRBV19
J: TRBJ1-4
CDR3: ASSSPRHTGEKLF